The rows below give T cell receptor beta chains drawn from one sample of a study of blood T cell repertoires in COVID-19. The table came from immunoSEQ multiplex PCR; TCRdb's copy has only in-frame clones and leaves some out. The sample includes about 110,000 clones, approximately 87% seen only once; the top ten take roughly 7%. Source material: peripheral blood. The source of these receptors is a woman in her fifties or sixties with acute or convalescent COVID-19. Both conserved end residues are trimmed from each CDR3.

TRBV7-8	TRBJ2-3	ASSYRVLHTDTQY
TRBV5-5	TRBJ1-5	ASSLWHSNQPQH
TRBV5-1	TRBJ2-3	ASSSLGALSQY
TRBV19	TRBJ1-3	ASKSTGSGNTIY
TRBV10-1	TRBJ2-5	ASSESDSAQETQY
TRBV12-5	TRBJ2-7	ASGGLGGTQY
TRBV3-1/TRBV3-2	TRBJ2-3	ASSHFLGLAGAATDTQY
TRBV9	TRBJ2-2	ASSPRRGTALNTGELF
TRBV30	TRBJ1-1	AWVKGRNTEAF
TRBV7-2	TRBJ1-1	ASSDRPGAEAF
TRBV27	TRBJ2-7	ASSIVGQGGYEQY
TRBV6-5	TRBJ1-5	ASSPLDRENQPQH